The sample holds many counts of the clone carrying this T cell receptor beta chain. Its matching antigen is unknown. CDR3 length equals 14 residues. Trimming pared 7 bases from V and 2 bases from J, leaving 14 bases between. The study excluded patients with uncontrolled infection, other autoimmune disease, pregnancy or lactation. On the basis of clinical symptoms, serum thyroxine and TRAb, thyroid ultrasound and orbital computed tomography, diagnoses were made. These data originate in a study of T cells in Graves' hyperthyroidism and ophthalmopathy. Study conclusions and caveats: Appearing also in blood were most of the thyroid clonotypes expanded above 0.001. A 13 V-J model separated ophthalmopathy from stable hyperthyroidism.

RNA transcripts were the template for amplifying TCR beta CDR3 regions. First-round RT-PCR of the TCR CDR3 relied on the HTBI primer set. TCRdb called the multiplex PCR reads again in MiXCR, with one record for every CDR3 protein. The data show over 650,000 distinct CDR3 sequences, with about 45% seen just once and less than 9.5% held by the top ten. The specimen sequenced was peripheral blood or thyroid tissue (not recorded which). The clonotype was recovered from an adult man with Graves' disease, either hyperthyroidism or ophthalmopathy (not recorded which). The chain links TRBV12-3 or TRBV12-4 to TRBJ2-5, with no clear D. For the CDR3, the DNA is TGTGCCAGCAACCCTACGTGGGGACAAGAGACCCAGTACTTC. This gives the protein CASNPTWGQETQYF.